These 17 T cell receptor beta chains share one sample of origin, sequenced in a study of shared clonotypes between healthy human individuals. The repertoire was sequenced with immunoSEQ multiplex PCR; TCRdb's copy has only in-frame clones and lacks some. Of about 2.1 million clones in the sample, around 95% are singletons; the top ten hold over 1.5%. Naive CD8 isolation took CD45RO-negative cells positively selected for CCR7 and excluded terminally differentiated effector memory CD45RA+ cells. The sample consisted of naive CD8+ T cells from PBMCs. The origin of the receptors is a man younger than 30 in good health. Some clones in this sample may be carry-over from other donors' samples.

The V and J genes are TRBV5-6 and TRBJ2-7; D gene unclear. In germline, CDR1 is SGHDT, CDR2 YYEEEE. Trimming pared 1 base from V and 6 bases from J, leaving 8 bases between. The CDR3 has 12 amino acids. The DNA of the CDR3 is TGTGCCAGCAGCTTGAGATATTCCGAGCAGTACTTC. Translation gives CASSLRYSEQYF.

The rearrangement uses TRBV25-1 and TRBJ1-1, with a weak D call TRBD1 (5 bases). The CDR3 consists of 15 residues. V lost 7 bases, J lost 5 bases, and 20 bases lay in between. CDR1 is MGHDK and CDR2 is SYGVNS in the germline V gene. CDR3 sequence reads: CASTPRAGVGTEAFF. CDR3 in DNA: TGTGCCAGCACCCCCCGAGCGGGGGTTGGGACTGAAGCTTTCTTT.

The CDR3 DNA follows: TGTGCCAGCAGCCCCGTTACTAATGAAAAACTGTTTTTT. Residues: CASSPVTNEKLFF. The V and J genes are TRBV5-6 and TRBJ1-4, with no clear D. V was cut by 4 bases and J by 2 bases, with 6 bases left in between. This CDR3 comprises 13 residues. Germline assignment: CDR1 SGHDT and CDR2 YYEEEE.

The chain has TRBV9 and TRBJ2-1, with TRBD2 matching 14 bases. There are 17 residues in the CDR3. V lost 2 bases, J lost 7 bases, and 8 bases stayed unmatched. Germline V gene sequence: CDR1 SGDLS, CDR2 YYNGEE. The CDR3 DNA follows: TGTGCCAGCAGCGTTGGGACTAGCGGGAGTAGTGGGAATGAGCAGTTCTTC. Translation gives CASSVGTSGSSGNEQFF.

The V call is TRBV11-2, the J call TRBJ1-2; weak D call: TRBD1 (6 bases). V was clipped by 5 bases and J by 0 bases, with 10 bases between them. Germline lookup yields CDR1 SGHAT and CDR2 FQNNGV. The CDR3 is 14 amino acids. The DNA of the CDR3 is TGTGCCAGCAGCCCCTGGACAGCTAACTATGGCTACACCTTC. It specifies CASSPWTANYGYTF.

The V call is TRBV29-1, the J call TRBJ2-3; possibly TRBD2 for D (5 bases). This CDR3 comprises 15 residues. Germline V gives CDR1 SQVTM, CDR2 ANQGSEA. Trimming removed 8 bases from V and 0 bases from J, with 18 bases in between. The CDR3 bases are TGCAGCTCCCTCTTCGGGGATGGGAGCACAGATACGCAGTATTTT. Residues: CSSLFGDGSTDTQYF.

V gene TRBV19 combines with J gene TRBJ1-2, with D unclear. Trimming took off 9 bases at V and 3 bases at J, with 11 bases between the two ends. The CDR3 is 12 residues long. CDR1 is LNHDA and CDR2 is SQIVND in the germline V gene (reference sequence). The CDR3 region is CASRADYYGYTF. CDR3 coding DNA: TGTGCCAGCCGAGCAGACTACTATGGCTACACCTTC. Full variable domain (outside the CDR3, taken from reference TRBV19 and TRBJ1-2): DGGITQSPKYLFRKEGQNVTLSCEQNLNHDAMYWYRQDPGQGLRLIYYSQIVNDFQKGDIAEGYSVSREKKESFPLTVTSAQKNPTAFYLCASRADYYGYTFGSGTRLTVV.

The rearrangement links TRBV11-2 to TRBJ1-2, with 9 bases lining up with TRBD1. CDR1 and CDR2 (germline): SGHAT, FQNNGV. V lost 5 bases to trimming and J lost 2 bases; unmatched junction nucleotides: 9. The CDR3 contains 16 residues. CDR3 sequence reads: CASSPGPGTGNYGYTF. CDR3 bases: TGTGCCAGCAGCCCCGGTCCCGGGACAGGGAACTATGGCTACACCTTC.

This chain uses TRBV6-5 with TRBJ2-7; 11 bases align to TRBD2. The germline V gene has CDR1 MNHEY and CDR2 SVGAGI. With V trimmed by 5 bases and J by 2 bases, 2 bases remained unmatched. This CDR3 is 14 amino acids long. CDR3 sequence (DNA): TGTGCCAGCAGTGGACTAGCGGGCACCTACGAGCAGTACTTC. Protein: CASSGLAGTYEQYF.

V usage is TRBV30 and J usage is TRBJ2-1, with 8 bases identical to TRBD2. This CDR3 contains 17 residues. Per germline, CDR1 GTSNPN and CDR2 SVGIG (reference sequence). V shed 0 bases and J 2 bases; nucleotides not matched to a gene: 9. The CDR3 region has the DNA TGTGCCTGGAGTGTACCAATAGCGGGGAGAACCTACAATGAGCAGTTCTTC. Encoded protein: CAWSVPIAGRTYNEQFF. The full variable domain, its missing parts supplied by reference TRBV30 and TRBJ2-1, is SQTIHQWPATLVQPVGSPLSLECTVEGTSNPNLYWYRQAAGRGLQLLFYSVGIGQISSEVPQNLSASRPQDRQFILSSKKLLLSDSGFYLCAWSVPIAGRTYNEQFFGPGTRLTVL.

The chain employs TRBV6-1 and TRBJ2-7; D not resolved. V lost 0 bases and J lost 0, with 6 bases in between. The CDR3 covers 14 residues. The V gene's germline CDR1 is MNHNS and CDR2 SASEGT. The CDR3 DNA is TGTGCCAGCAGTGAAGCAGGGCCCTCCTACGAGCAGTACTTC. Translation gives CASSEAGPSYEQYF.

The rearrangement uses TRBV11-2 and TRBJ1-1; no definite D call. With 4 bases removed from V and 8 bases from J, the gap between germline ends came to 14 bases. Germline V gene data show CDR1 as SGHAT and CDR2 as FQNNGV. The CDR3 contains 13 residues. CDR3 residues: CASSSSSFVEAFF. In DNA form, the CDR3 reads TGTGCCAGCAGCTCGAGCTCCTTCGTGGAAGCTTTCTTT.

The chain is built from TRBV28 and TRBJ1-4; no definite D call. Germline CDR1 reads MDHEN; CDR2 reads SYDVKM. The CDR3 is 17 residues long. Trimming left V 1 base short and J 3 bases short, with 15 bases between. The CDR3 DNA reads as TGTGCCAGCAGTTTATTAGCCGGAAGCGGTGCTAATGAAAAACTGTTTTTT. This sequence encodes CASSLLAGSGANEKLFF. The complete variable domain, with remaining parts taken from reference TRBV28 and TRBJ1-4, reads DVKVTQSSRYLVKRTGEKVFLECVQDMDHENMFWYRQDPGLGLRLIYFSYDVKMKEKGDIPEGYSVSREKKERFSLILESASTNQTSMYLCASSLLAGSGANEKLFFGSGTQLSVL.

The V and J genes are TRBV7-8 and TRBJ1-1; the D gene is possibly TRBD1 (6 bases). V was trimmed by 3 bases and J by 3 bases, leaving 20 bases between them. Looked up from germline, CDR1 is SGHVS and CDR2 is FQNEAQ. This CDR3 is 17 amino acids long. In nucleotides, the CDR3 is TGTGCCAGCAGCTTGGGTAGGACAGCGGTCGGGGACACTGAAGCTTTCTTT. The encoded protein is CASSLGRTAVGDTEAFF.

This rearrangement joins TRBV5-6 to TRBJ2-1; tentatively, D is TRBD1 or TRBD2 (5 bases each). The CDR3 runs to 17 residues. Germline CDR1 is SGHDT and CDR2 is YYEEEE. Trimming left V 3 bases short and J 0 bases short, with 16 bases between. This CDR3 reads CASSWGWGEVSYNEQFF. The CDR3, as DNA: TGTGCCAGCAGCTGGGGGTGGGGAGAAGTCTCCTACAATGAGCAGTTCTTC.

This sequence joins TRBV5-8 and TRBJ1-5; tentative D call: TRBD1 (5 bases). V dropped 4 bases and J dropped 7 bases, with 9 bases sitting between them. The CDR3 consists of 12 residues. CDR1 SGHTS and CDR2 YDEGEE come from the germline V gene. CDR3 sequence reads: CASSGGRQPQHF. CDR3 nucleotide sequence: TGTGCCAGCAGCGGGGGGAGACAGCCCCAGCATTTT.

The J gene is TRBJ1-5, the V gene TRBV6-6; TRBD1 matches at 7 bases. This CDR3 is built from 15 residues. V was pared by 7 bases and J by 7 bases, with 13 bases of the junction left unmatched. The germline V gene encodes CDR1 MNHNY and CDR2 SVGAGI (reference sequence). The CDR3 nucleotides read TGTGCCAGCATTCTGAACCCCGGGACAGTACAGCCCCAGCATTTT. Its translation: CASILNPGTVQPQHF.